Sequencing of this T cell receptor (beta chain) was carried out in a study of T-cell reconstitution after alpha-beta-depleted transplantation in children. The TCRbeta library incorporated unique molecular identifiers. From the PCR reads, TCRdb called clonotypes with MiXCR, one entry per CDR3 protein. The data show about 250,000 distinct CDR3 sequences, approximately 24% seen once. This clonotype has more than one count but fewer than ten. Per germline, CDR1 SGHRS and CDR2 YFSETQ. With V trimmed by 6 bases and J by 3 bases, 7 bases remained unmatched. The CDR3 extends over 15 amino acids. The sequences come from PBMCs, mostly from graft donor cells, collected 360 days after TCRalphabeta/CD19-depleted stem cell transplant. This clonotype originated in a female patient under 10 years old who had a stem cell transplant for congenital amegakaryocytic thrombocytopenia, so the T cells may come from the graft donor. This chain connects TRBV5-1 to TRBJ2-1; 9 bases are shared with TRBD2. Here the CDR3 DNA reads TGCGCCAGCACATCGGGACTAGCCCACTACAATGAGCAGTTCTTC. Translation gives CASTSGLAHYNEQFF. The whole variable domain, filled in from reference TRBV5-1 and TRBJ2-1, reads KAGVTQTPRYLIKTRGQQVTLSCSPISGHRSVSWYQQTPGQGLQFLFEYFSETQRNKGNFPGRFSGRQFSNSRSEMNVSTLELGDSALYLCASTSGLAHYNEQFFGPGTRLTVL.